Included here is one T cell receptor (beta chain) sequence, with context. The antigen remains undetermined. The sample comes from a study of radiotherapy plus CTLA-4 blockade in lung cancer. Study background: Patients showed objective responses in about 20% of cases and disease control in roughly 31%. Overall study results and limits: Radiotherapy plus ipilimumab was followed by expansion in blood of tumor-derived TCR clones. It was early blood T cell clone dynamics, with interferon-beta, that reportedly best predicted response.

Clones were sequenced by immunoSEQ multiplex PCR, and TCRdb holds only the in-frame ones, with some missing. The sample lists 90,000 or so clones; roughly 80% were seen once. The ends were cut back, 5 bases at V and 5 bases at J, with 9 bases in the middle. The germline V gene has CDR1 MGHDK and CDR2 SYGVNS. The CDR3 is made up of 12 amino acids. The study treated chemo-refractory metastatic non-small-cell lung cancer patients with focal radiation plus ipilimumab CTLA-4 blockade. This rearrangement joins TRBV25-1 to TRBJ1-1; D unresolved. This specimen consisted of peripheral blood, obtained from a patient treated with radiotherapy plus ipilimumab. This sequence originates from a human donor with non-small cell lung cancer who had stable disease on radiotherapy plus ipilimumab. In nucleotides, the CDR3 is TGTGCCAGCAGTCTAACCCGGACTGAAGCTTTCTTT. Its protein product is CASSLTRTEAFF.